A selection of T cell receptor beta chains follows, all from one sample in a study of blood T cell repertoires in COVID-19. Clones were read by immunoSEQ multiplex PCR, and TCRdb kept only the in-frame ones, dropping some. Of roughly 150,000 clones in the sample, 80% to 90% were seen once. The sequencing sample was made of peripheral blood. The source is an elderly woman with acute or convalescent COVID-19. The CDR3 runs from the conserved cysteine through the conserved F or W. Fields, in order: CDR3 protein, J gene, V gene.

CASSLDRADGELFF	TRBJ2-2	TRBV4-3
CASSEGGRSQPQHF	TRBJ1-5	TRBV2
CASSLQGMPNYGYTF	TRBJ1-2	TRBV5-1
CASSLSGRQNTEAFF	TRBJ1-1	TRBV11-3
CASSSRLAGGKNEQFF	TRBJ2-1	TRBV7-3
CASSAGGGGPYEQYF	TRBJ2-7	TRBV9
CASSEQGADNSPLHF	TRBJ1-6	TRBV6-1
CAIRETGNTEAFF	TRBJ1-1	TRBV10-3
CASSPGTAVGNTIYF	TRBJ1-3	TRBV5-6
CASSAGTFKETQYF	TRBJ2-5	TRBV2